Listed here are 5 T cell receptor beta chains from one sample, sequenced in a study of T cell responses to AZD1222 COVID-19 vaccine (dated by TCRdb to the early 2020s). Libraries came from the immunoSEQ multiplex PCR assay. TCRdb obtained this table from immuneACCESS and retained in-frame rearrangements with V and J assigned. These tables miss some clones; where compared with another copy, unresolved V genes account for less than half of the shortfall, and the remainder is unexplained. This sample is represented by about 85,000 clones; roughly nine tenths of them were singletons. Roughly 7.7% of the sample goes to the ten largest clones. Reading the label with the study, this specimen's time point is: baseline before first vaccination. Specimen: peripheral blood, collected on day 0 of AZD1222 vaccination. These receptor sequences come from an adult in good health.

The chain carries TRBV5-1 and TRBJ1-1; TRBD1 matches at 8 bases. V lost 3 bases, J lost 7 bases, and 11 bases stayed unmatched. This CDR3 is built from 15 residues. Per germline, CDR1 SGHRS and CDR2 YFSETQ. For the CDR3, the DNA is TGCGCCAGCAGCTCTCAGGACAGGGAAAAAGGTGAAGCTTTCTTT. This gives the protein CASSSQDREKGEAFF.

The chain combines TRBV18 with TRBJ2-3; 7 bases align to TRBD1. Germline V gene sequence: CDR1 KGHSH, CDR2 LQKENI. This CDR3 is 16 amino acids long. V was clipped by 4 bases and J by 3 bases; unmatched bases: 10. The CDR3 coding sequence is TGTGCCAGCTCACAAAGGGACAGTGAGTCTACAGATACGCAGTATTTT. This codes for CASSQRDSESTDTQYF.

This clone was found once. The V call is TRBV4-1, the J call TRBJ1-1; 7 positions match TRBD1. V was pared by 3 bases and J by 5 bases, with 15 bases of the junction left unmatched. The CDR3 contains 17 residues. Germline CDR1 reads MGHRA; CDR2 reads YSYEKL. CDR3 coding DNA: TGCGCCAGCAGCCAGGACTTTAGACAGGGCGATGGGACTGAAGCTTTCTTT. It specifies CASSQDFRQGDGTEAFF.

This chain links TRBV2 with TRBJ2-6; no clear D. The V gene lost 3 bases and the J gene lost 0 bases, with 9 bases spanning the gap. The CDR3 sequence is 16 residues long. Germline V gives CDR1 SNHLY, CDR2 FYNNEI. CDR3 residues: CASSDMGVSGANVLTF. CDR3 sequence (DNA): TGTGCCAGCAGTGATATGGGTGTCTCTGGGGCCAACGTCCTGACTTTC.

V gene TRBV10-3 combines with J gene TRBJ1-5; possible D gene TRBD1, 6 bases. The V end lost 0 bases, the J end lost 5 bases, and 11 bases lay between the germline ends. CDR1 ENHRY and CDR2 SYGVKD come from the germline V gene. CDR3 length: 15 amino acids. The CDR3 is CAISESPRGDQPQHF. In nucleotides, the CDR3 is TGTGCCATCAGTGAGTCCCCGAGGGGGGATCAGCCCCAGCATTTT.